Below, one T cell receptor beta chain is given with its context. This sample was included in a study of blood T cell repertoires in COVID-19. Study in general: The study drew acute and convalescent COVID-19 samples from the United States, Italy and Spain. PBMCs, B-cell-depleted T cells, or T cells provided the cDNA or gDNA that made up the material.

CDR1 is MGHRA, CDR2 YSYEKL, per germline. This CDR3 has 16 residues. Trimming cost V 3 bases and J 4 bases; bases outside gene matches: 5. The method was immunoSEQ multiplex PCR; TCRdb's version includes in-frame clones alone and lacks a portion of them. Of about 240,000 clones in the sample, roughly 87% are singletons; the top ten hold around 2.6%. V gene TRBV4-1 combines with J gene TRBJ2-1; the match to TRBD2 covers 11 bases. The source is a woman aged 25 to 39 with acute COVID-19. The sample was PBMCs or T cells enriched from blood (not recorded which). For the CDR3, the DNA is TGCGCCAGCAGCCATTCTAGCGGGGGGAAATACAATGAGCAGTTCTTC. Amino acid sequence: CASSHSSGGKYNEQFF.